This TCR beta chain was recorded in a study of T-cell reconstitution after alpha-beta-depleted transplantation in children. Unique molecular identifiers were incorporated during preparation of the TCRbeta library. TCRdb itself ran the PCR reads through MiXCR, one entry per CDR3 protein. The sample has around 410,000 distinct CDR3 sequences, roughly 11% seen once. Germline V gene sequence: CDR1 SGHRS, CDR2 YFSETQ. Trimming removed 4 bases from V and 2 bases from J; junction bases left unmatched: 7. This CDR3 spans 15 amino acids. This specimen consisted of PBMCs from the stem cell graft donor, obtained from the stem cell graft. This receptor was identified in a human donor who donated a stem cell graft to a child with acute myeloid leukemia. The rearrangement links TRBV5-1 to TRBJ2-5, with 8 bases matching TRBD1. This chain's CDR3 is CASSGTGQGQETQYF. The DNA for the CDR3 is TGCGCCAGCAGCGGAACCGGACAGGGACAAGAGACCCAGTACTTC.